The clone carrying this TCR beta chain occurred many times. Its antigen is unknown. Germline V gene lookup returns CDR1 MNHEY and CDR2 SVGEGT. Trimming took off 0 bases at V and 6 bases at J, with 11 bases between the two ends. CDR3 length: 14 amino acids. The sample originates from a study of CD8 T cells in ankylosing spondylitis. Study conclusions and caveats: The study identified a TCR beta motif of roughly eight highly homologous variants that appeared characteristic of ankylosing spondylitis blood.

Quantitative 5'-RACE with molecular barcodes produced the TCR beta libraries. TCRdb analysed the 5' RACE reads with MiXCR anew, one entry per CDR3 protein. There are some 140,000 distinct CDR3 sequences in the sample; 6% to 8.5% occur only once, and roughly an eighth lies in the top ten. The receptor's source is a female donor with ankylosing spondylitis or in good health (not recorded which). The chain has TRBV6-2 or TRBV6-3 and TRBJ1-1; D uncertain. The sample consisted of blood, either unsorted or a sorted T cell fraction (not recorded which). This CDR3 reads CASSYSNGFPEAFF. The CDR3 DNA reads as TGTGCCAGCAGTTACTCGAACGGGTTTCCTGAAGCTTTCTTT.